The entry below gives a single T cell receptor (beta chain) sequence along with its context. Treatment given: preoperative locoregional IRX-2 cytokine immunotherapy. Preoperative locoregional IRX-2 cytokine immunotherapy was tested in the phase Ib source study. TCRdb's copy holds only in-frame clones and misses some; the assay was immunoSEQ multiplex PCR. In the table there are about 19,000 clones, around 85% of which are singletons. The germline gives CDR1 MGHRA, CDR2 YSYEKL. Trimming pared 0 bases from V and 2 bases from J, leaving 11 bases between. This CDR3 comprises 15 residues. The sample originates from a study of preoperative IRX-2 immunotherapy in early breast cancer.

The chain combines TRBV4-1 with TRBJ2-7, with D possibly called TRBD1 or TRBD2 (5 bases each). Here the sequenced sample was lymph node tissue, taken after IRX-2 immunotherapy. This TCR came from a human donor with breast cancer. CDR3 region: CASSQDQGDPYEQYF. In DNA form, the CDR3 reads TGCGCCAGCAGCCAAGATCAAGGGGACCCCTACGAGCAGTACTTC.